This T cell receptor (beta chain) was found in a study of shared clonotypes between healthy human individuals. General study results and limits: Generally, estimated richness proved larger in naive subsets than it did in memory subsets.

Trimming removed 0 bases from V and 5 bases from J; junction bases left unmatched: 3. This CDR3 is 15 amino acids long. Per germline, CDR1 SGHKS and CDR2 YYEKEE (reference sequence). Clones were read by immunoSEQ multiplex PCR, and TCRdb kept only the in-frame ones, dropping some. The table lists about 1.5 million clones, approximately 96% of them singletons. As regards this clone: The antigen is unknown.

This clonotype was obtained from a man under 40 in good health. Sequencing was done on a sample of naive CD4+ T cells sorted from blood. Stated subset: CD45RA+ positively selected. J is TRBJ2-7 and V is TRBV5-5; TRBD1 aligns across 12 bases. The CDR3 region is CASSLGGQGAHEQYF. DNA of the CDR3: TGTGCCAGCAGCTTGGGGGGACAGGGGGCCCACGAGCAGTACTTC.